The TCR beta chain described here comes from a study of T cell responses to AZD1222 COVID-19 vaccine. Study outcomes and limitations: The donors showed a predominance of white British ancestry and of females, with possible underestimation of clonal diversity.

With respect to this clone: The antigen remains unidentified.

Some second doses came at about 4 weeks and others at about 12 weeks; these were pooled. This table comes from immunoSEQ multiplex PCR, and its TCRdb copy is limited to in-frame clones, with some not included. The sample has 140,000 to 150,000 clones, approximately 91% seen once. V gave up 6 bases and J gave up 2 bases; unmatched junction bases: 16. CDR1 MNHNY and CDR2 SVGAGI come from the germline V gene (reference sequence). This CDR3 has 20 amino acids. The sequencing used peripheral blood, collected 28 days after the second AZD1222 dose. The chain uses TRBV6-6 and TRBJ2-2; 12 nucleotides line up with TRBD2. This TCR came from an adult who received the AZD1222 COVID-19 vaccine. CDR3 bases: TGTGCCAGCAGCCGCACCTTTGGACTAGCGGGGCCGTATAACACCGGGGAGCTGTTTTTT. Translating it yields CASSRTFGLAGPYNTGELFF.